This T cell receptor (beta chain) was recovered during a study of early T cells in non-severe SARS-CoV-2 infection. This clonotype came up many times. Germline lookup yields CDR1 LGHNA and CDR2 YNFKEQ. Trimming stripped 5 bases from V and 5 bases from J, with 16 bases between. The CDR3 is 14 amino acids. Via MiXCR, TCRdb re-called the 5' RACE reads, giving one row per CDR3 protein. The table records roughly 70,000 distinct CDR3 sequences, roughly 18% of them present only once. The clonotype originates from an adult who was a healthcare worker with PCR-confirmed SARS-CoV-2 infection or an uninfected control (not recorded which). J is TRBJ2-7 and V is TRBV4-2; no definite D call. Sequencing used whole blood, obtained at baseline. The chain's CDR3 is CASSSTTLTDEQYF. The CDR3 coding sequence is TGTGCCAGCAGCTCTACGACGCTGACGGACGAGCAGTACTTC.